This is a list of T cell receptor beta chains from one sample in a study of blood T cell repertoires in COVID-19. Sequencing was performed with immunoSEQ multiplex PCR; in TCRdb, only in-frame clones are kept and a portion is missing. The sample gives some 300,000 clones, roughly 90% of which show up once; roughly 1% is in the top ten. Input material: PBMCs or T cells enriched from blood (not recorded which). These TCRs come from a woman aged 30 to 39 who had recovered from COVID-19. The CDR3 runs from the conserved cysteine through the conserved F or W. The D gene is left open where the match is weak. The size field is filled for only some rows; it gives once, few, many or a size class.

J: TRBJ1-4
V: TRBV5-6
size: -
D: TRBD1
length: 16
CDR3: CASSLDQTGGSEKLFF
DNA: TGTGCCAGCAGCTTAGACCAGACAGGGGGCAGTGAAAAACTGTTTTTT

J: TRBJ1-5
V: TRBV6-2/TRBV6-3
size: -
D: TRBD1
length: 14
CDR3: CASSFGQGSLPQHF
DNA: TGTGCCAGCAGTTTCGGACAGGGGAGCTTGCCCCAGCATTTT

J: TRBJ1-2
V: TRBV11-2
size: -
D: -
length: 14
CDR3: CASSFTASNYGYTF
DNA: TGTGCCAGCAGCTTTACAGCCTCTAACTATGGCTACACCTTC

J: TRBJ2-1
V: TRBV9
size: -
D: TRBD2
length: 13
CDR3: CASSATSVYEQFF
DNA: TGTGCCAGCAGCGCGACTAGCGTGTATGAGCAGTTCTTC

J: TRBJ2-5
V: TRBV5-1
size: -
D: TRBD2
length: 21
CDR3: CASSLDLWDSGGVGEQETQYF
DNA: TGCGCCAGCAGCTTGGACTTATGGGATAGCGGGGGAGTGGGGGAGCAAGAGACCCAGTACTTC

J: TRBJ1-1
V: TRBV29-1
size: -
D: -
length: 12
CDR3: CSVGQDYTEAFF
DNA: TGCAGCGTTGGACAGGACTACACTGAAGCTTTCTTT

J: TRBJ1-1
V: TRBV4-1
size: -
D: TRBD1
length: 14
CDR3: CASSSMRDRGGAFF
DNA: TGCGCCAGCAGCTCCATGCGGGACAGGGGAGGGGCTTTCTTT

J: TRBJ1-3
V: TRBV30
size: -
D: TRBD1
length: 13
CDR3: CACDRGSGNTIYF
DNA: TGTGCCTGCGACAGGGGCTCTGGAAACACCATATATTTT

J: TRBJ1-3
V: TRBV27
size: few
D: -
length: 18
CDR3: CASSPQPQDRFSGNTIYF
DNA: TGTGCCAGCAGCCCTCAGCCGCAGGACAGATTCTCTGGAAACACCATATATTTT

J: TRBJ1-2
V: TRBV7-9
size: -
D: -
length: 13
CDR3: CASSSRTYDGYTF
DNA: TGTGCCAGCAGCTCCCGGACATATGATGGCTACACCTTC

J: TRBJ2-1
V: TRBV6-5
size: -
D: TRBD2
length: 14
CDR3: CASSALAGWYEQFF
DNA: TGTGCCAGCAGCGCACTAGCGGGGTGGTATGAGCAGTTCTTC

J: TRBJ1-1
V: TRBV15
size: -
D: TRBD1
length: 16
CDR3: CATSRGVGQGVSEAFF
DNA: TGTGCCACCAGCAGAGGAGTGGGGCAGGGGGTATCTGAAGCTTTCTTT

J: TRBJ1-1
V: TRBV10-3
size: -
D: TRBD1
length: 13
CDR3: CAISEDRGTEAFF
DNA: TGTGCCATCAGTGAAGACAGGGGGACTGAAGCTTTCTTT

J: TRBJ2-7
V: TRBV27
size: -
D: -
length: 13
CDR3: CASSFKGGYEQYF
DNA: TGTGCCAGCAGTTTTAAGGGAGGCTACGAGCAGTACTTC

J: TRBJ1-1
V: TRBV7-9
size: -
D: -
length: 14
CDR3: CASSPVQLNTEAFF
DNA: TGTGCCAGCAGCCCTGTACAGTTGAACACTGAAGCTTTCTTT

J: TRBJ1-5
V: TRBV4-1
size: -
D: TRBD1
length: 15
CDR3: CASSQATGAGQPQHF
DNA: TGCGCCAGCAGCCAAGCGACAGGGGCAGGCCAGCCCCAGCATTTT

J: TRBJ1-2
V: TRBV28
size: -
D: TRBD1
length: 17
CDR3: CASRLPPGQGSNYGYTF
DNA: TGTGCCAGCAGACTGCCACCGGGACAGGGATCTAACTATGGCTACACCTTC

J: TRBJ1-4
V: TRBV5-1
size: once
D: TRBD1
length: 17
CDR3: CASSSGTGSLTNEKLFF
DNA: TGCGCCAGCAGCTCCGGGACAGGGTCCCTCACTAATGAAAAACTGTTTTTT